The T cell receptor beta chain under discussion was sequenced for a study of cytomegalovirus exposure and HLA in healthy donors. Germline trimming cut 7 bases from V and 1 base from J; bases unmatched to any gene: 8. Germline-derived CDR1 and CDR2 are SQVTM and ANQGSEA. This CDR3 region has 15 residues. As regards this clone: No antigen is known for it.

Broader study findings: Excluded were some V segments that proved indistinguishable, including TRBV6-2 and TRBV6-3.

Researchers ran the PCR with 60 Vbeta and 13 Jbeta primers. Only in-frame clones appear in the TCRdb table, and some are missing; sequencing was by immunoSEQ multiplex PCR. There are about 76,000 clones in the sample; around 70% occur only once, and 15% to 20% lies in the top ten. V usage is TRBV29-1 and J usage is TRBJ2-3; 10 bases agree with TRBD1. Sample: PBMCs. This receptor was taken from a middle-aged woman in good health and CMV-seropositive. In DNA, the CDR3 is TGCAGCGCGGGACAGGGGACTTCTCGCACAGATACGCAGTATTTT. Protein sequence: CSAGQGTSRTDTQYF.